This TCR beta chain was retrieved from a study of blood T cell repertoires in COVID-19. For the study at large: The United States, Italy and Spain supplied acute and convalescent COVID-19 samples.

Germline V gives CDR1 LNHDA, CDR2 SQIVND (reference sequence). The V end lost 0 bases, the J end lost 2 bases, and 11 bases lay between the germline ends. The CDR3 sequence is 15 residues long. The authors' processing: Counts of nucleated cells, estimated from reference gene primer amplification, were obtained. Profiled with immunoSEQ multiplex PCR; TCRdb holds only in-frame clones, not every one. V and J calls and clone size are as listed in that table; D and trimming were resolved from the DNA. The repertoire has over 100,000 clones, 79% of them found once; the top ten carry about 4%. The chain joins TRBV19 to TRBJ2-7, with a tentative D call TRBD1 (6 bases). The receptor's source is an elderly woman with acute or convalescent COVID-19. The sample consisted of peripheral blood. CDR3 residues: CASSIDQGFAYEQYF. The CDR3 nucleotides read TGTGCCAGTAGTATAGATCAGGGGTTCGCCTACGAGCAGTACTTC.